This entry lists 26 T cell receptor beta chains sequenced from one sample in a study of T cells in Graves' hyperthyroidism and ophthalmopathy. Amplification targeted TCR beta CDR3 regions from RNA transcripts. Researchers ran a first-round RT-PCR on the TCR CDR3 using the HTBI primer set. Each CDR3 protein is one row after TCRdb ran MiXCR on the multiplex PCR reads. The repertoire has about 320,000 distinct CDR3 sequences, over 15% of them found once; the top ten carry approximately 35%. The sample consisted of blood. These receptors originate from a young man with Graves' hyperthyroidism.

This clonotype was observed a handful of times. The chain recombines TRBV12-3 or TRBV12-4 with TRBJ1-5; D unclear. The CDR3 runs 14 residues. The germline V and J ends were trimmed by 3 bases and 5 bases, with 11 bases remaining between them. In DNA form, the CDR3 reads TGTGCCAGCAGTTTCGGCAGGAGCTATCAGCCCCAGCATTTT. Protein product: CASSFGRSYQPQHF.

The chain joins TRBV13 to TRBJ2-3; 9 nucleotides agree with TRBD2. The CDR3 runs to 16 residues. Trimming at V came to 5 bases and at J to 4 bases, leaving 10 bases not matched to a gene. The germline V gene has CDR1 PRHDT and CDR2 FYEKMQ (reference sequence). CDR3 in amino acids: CASSGRTLAGSDTQYF. The CDR3 coding sequence is TGTGCCAGCAGCGGACGCACCCTAGCGGGGTCAGATACGCAGTATTTT.

This clonotype appeared many times. This chain connects TRBV5-1 to TRBJ2-1; 9 bases map to TRBD2. The V and J ends lost 6 bases and 0 bases, in that order; junction bases with no gene match: 4. Germline V CDR1 and CDR2: SGHRS, YFSETQ. CDR3 length equals 15 residues. The CDR3 here is CASTLSGSSYNEQFF. The CDR3 DNA reads TGCGCCAGCACCCTTAGCGGGAGCTCCTACAATGAGCAGTTCTTC.

The genes are TRBV14 and TRBJ2-4; 10 bases line up with TRBD2. The germline V gene has CDR1 SGHDN and CDR2 FVKESK. The CDR3 has 17 amino acids. After removal of 2 bases from V and 2 bases from J, the junction contained 6 bases not matched to a gene. The CDR3 DNA reads as TGTGCCAGCAGCCAAACGGGACTAGCGCCTACCAAAAACATTCAGTACTTC. It translates to CASSQTGLAPTKNIQYF.

This clonotype was seen many times. This chain uses TRBV11-2 with TRBJ2-1; tentative D call: TRBD2 (6 bases). This CDR3 comprises 14 residues. Germline assignment: CDR1 SGHAT and CDR2 FQNNGV. Trimming cost V 3 bases and J 5 bases, with 11 bases left between them. The chain's CDR3 is CASSFNPGDNEQFF. CDR3 bases: TGTGCCAGCAGCTTTAACCCGGGGGACAATGAGCAGTTCTTC.

About this clonotype itself: As the CDR3 is not closed by the conserved phenylalanine or tryptophan, this likely results from a read error. This chain joins TRBV20-1 and TRBJ2-1; the D is unclear. CDR3 length: 11 amino acids. Germline CDR1 is DFQATT and CDR2 is SNEGSKA (reference sequence). The CDR3 bases are TGCAGCGTGGGCTCCTACAATGAGCAGTTCTCC. As protein: CSVGSYNEQFS.

This chain joins TRBV6-1 and TRBJ2-1, with 11 positions matching TRBD2. Per the germline V gene, CDR1 is MNHNS and CDR2 is SASEGT. The CDR3 has 12 amino acids. Trimming cost V 11 bases and J 4 bases; bases outside gene matches: 1. The CDR3 region is CAGTSGYNEQFF. CDR3 bases: TGTGCCGGGACTAGCGGTTACAATGAGCAGTTCTTC.

In regard to this clonotype: Possible read error: a much larger clone is one base away. The chain links TRBV5-1 to TRBJ1-1; D is perhaps TRBD1 (6 bases). The CDR3 consists of 14 residues. Germline CDR1 is SGHRS and CDR2 is YFSETQ. The V end lost 6 bases, the J end lost 5 bases, and 17 bases lay between the germline ends. CDR3 bases: TGCGCCAGCAACCGAGACAGGATGGGTACTGAAGCTTTCTTT. This encodes CASNRDRMGTEAFF. The full variable domain, its missing parts supplied by reference TRBV5-1 and TRBJ1-1, is KAGVTQTPRYLIKTRGQQVTLSCSPISGHRSVSWYQQTPGQGLQFLFEYFSETQRNKGNFPGRFSGRQFSNSRSEMNVSTLELGDSALYLCASNRDRMGTEAFFGQGTRLTVV.

In this sample, this clonotype turned up many times. The chain links TRBV12-3 or TRBV12-4 to TRBJ1-1, with D possibly matching TRBD1 (5 bases). The V end was cut by 3 bases, the J end by 4 bases, with 12 bases between. The CDR3 is 14 residues long. The CDR3 protein is CASSFGAWGTEAFF. Here the CDR3 DNA reads TGTGCCAGCAGTTTCGGGGCCTGGGGCACTGAAGCTTTCTTT.

This chain uses TRBV28 with TRBJ1-1; 9 bases match TRBD1. Per germline, CDR1 MDHEN and CDR2 SYDVKM. The V gene end was trimmed by 6 bases and the J gene end by 4 bases; junction bases not matched to a gene: 12. This CDR3 comprises 16 residues. CDR3 DNA: TGTGCCAGCAGCCCGGGACAGGGCGAGGAGAGCACTGAAGCTTTCTTT. Amino acid sequence: CASSPGQGEESTEAFF.

There are many counts of this clonotype. This chain links TRBV7-9 with TRBJ2-4; D is undetermined. V lost 1 base and J 2 bases, leaving 12 bases between the germline ends. CDR3 size: 16 residues. Looked up from germline, CDR1 is SEHNR and CDR2 is FQNEAQ (reference sequence). This CDR3 is CASSLGSLVTKNIQYF. CDR3 nucleotide sequence: TGTGCCAGCAGCTTAGGGTCGCTGGTTACCAAAAACATTCAGTACTTC.

The chain combines TRBV4-1 with TRBJ2-4; 8 bases are shared with TRBD1. The J segment lost 5 bases and the V segment lost 1 base, leaving 4 bases of the junction unmatched. CDR3 length: 15 residues. Germline values: CDR1 MGHRA, CDR2 YSYEKL. The chain's CDR3 is CASSQARGLENIQYF. For the CDR3, the DNA is TGCGCCAGCAGCCAAGCCAGGGGGCTGGAAAACATTCAGTACTTC.

This clonotype was recorded a few times. The chain joins TRBV19 to TRBJ1-1; D call uncertain. CDR1 and CDR2 (germline): LNHDA, SQIVND (reference sequence). Trimming stripped 4 bases from V and 4 bases from J, with 10 bases between. There are 13 residues in the CDR3. The CDR3 DNA reads as TGTGCCAGTAGTACGAGAGTGAGCACTGAAGCTTTCTTT. Translation gives CASSTRVSTEAFF.

This clonotype was counted many times. The gene calls are TRBV24-1 and TRBJ2-1, with a weak D call TRBD2 (6 bases). Germline CDR1 reads KGHDR; CDR2 reads SFDVKD. V lost 7 bases and J 5 bases, leaving 14 bases between the germline ends. CDR3 length: 14 amino acids. CDR3 residues: CATRSIGGNNEQFF. Here the CDR3 DNA reads TGTGCCACCAGGTCCATCGGAGGGAACAATGAGCAGTTCTTC.

J is TRBJ2-3 and V is TRBV2; 9 bases align to TRBD2. The germline V gene encodes CDR1 SNHLY and CDR2 FYNNEI. The CDR3 has 15 amino acids. V dropped 4 bases and J dropped 2; count of bases not matched to a gene: 4. The CDR3 loop is CASSAVAGVTDTQYF. DNA of the CDR3: TGTGCCAGCAGTGCCGTAGCGGGAGTCACAGATACGCAGTATTTT.

This clonotype occurred many times. This chain joins TRBV18 and TRBJ1-2; D is uncertain. CDR1 is KGHSH and CDR2 is LQKENI in the germline V gene. The CDR3 extends over 11 amino acids. V was pared by 3 bases and J by 3 bases, with 2 bases between. CDR3 in amino acids: CASSPDYGYTF. Here the CDR3 DNA reads TGTGCCAGCTCACCCGACTATGGCTACACCTTC. The variable domain in full, completed from reference TRBV18 and TRBJ1-2, reads NAGVMQNPRHLVRRRGQEARLRCSPMKGHSHVYWYRQLPEEGLKFMVYLQKENIIDESGMPKERFSAEFPKEGPSILRIQQVVRGDSAAYFCASSPDYGYTFGSGTRLTVV.

This clonotype was recorded a few times. This sequence joins TRBV30 and TRBJ1-1; possibly TRBD1 for D (5 bases). The germline gives CDR1 GTSNPN, CDR2 SVGIG (reference sequence). Trimming removed 0 bases from V and 5 bases from J, with 13 bases in between. The CDR3 has 14 residues. Here the CDR3 DNA reads TGTGCCTGGAGTGTAAAGGGGATCGCAACTGAAGCTTTCTTT. Encoded protein: CAWSVKGIATEAFF. Filled out from reference TRBV30 and TRBJ1-1, the complete variable domain reads SQTIHQWPATLVQPVGSPLSLECTVEGTSNPNLYWYRQAAGRGLQLLFYSVGIGQISSEVPQNLSASRPQDRQFILSSKKLLLSDSGFYLCAWSVKGIATEAFFGQGTRLTVV.

This clonotype has a handful of counts. The J gene is TRBJ2-1, the V gene TRBV4-2; perhaps TRBD1 as D (6 bases). Germline V gene sequence: CDR1 LGHNA, CDR2 YNFKEQ. Trimming cost V 0 bases and J 2 bases, with 8 bases left between them. The CDR3 is 15 amino acids. DNA of the CDR3: TGTGCCAGCAGCCAAGAGGGACAAACCTACAATGAGCAGTTCTTC. It translates to CASSQEGQTYNEQFF.

The chain links TRBV20-1 to TRBJ1-6; a weak D match, TRBD1 (5 bases). The length of the CDR3 is 12 residues. The germline CDR1 and CDR2 sequences are DFQATT and SNEGSKA (reference sequence). Trimming pared 6 bases from V and 7 bases from J, leaving 10 bases between. The CDR3 DNA reads TGCAGTGCCCAGGGAGGGAATTCACCCCTCCACTTT. Translating it yields CSAQGGNSPLHF.

This clonotype was recorded many times. The chain is built from TRBV24-1 and TRBJ2-3; weak D call: TRBD2 (5 bases). The CDR3 sequence is 15 residues long. Trimming cost V 1 base and J 5 bases, with 12 bases left between them. The germline V gene has CDR1 KGHDR and CDR2 SFDVKD. This CDR3 reads CATSDFRGPGDTQYF. The CDR3 DNA follows: TGTGCCACCAGTGATTTCCGAGGGCCCGGAGATACGCAGTATTTT.

This clonotype has at least ten counts. The rearrangement uses TRBV20-1 and TRBJ2-7; D is uncertain. V gave up 1 base and J gave up 3 bases, with 4 bases separating them. Germline V gene sequence: CDR1 DFQATT, CDR2 SNEGSKA (reference sequence). This CDR3 has 11 residues. The CDR3 loop reads CSARAYYEQYF. For the CDR3, the DNA is TGCAGTGCTAGAGCCTACTACGAGCAGTACTTC.

Note on this clonotype: A much larger clone differs by one base, so this may be a read error. The chain recombines TRBV28 with TRBJ2-5, with D tentatively TRBD1 or TRBD2 (5 bases each). Per the germline V gene, CDR1 is MDHEN and CDR2 is SYDVKM. The CDR3 spans 12 residues. With 3 bases removed from V and 9 bases from J, the gap between germline ends came to 11 bases. The CDR3 DNA reads as TGTGCCAGCAGTTTCAGGGAGAGGGCCCAGTACTTC. This codes for CASSFRERAQYF.

This chain connects TRBV6-1 to TRBJ2-3; TRBD2 matches at 7 bases. The V gene end was trimmed by 5 bases and the J gene end by 2 bases; junction bases not matched to a gene: 13. Germline V gene data show CDR1 as MNHNS and CDR2 as SASEGT. The CDR3 sequence is 17 residues long. The CDR3 bases are TGTGCCAGCAGTCCCGCCCGACTAGCTGGGGCCACAGATACGCAGTATTTT. Its translation is CASSPARLAGATDTQYF.

As regards this clonotype: A read error may explain this, as a much larger clone is one base away. The chain joins TRBV15 to TRBJ2-2, with 7 nucleotides matching TRBD2. The V gene's germline CDR1 is LNHNV and CDR2 YYDKDF (reference sequence). CDR3 length: 14 residues. The chain's CDR3 is CTTSRDYLTGELFF. CDR3 coding DNA: TGTACCACCAGCAGGGACTACCTCACCGGGGAGCTGTTTTTT.

This clonotype has ten or more counts. The chain employs TRBV27 and TRBJ2-2, with TRBD2 matching over 12 bases. The germline V gene has CDR1 MNHEY and CDR2 SMNVEV (reference sequence). This CDR3 contains 15 residues. The V and J ends lost 2 bases and 6 bases, in that order; junction bases with no gene match: 1. This CDR3 is CASSLLAGGPGELFF. Here the CDR3 DNA reads TGTGCCAGCAGTTTACTAGCGGGAGGGCCCGGGGAGCTGTTTTTT.

Concerning this clonotype itself: This clone may be a read error of a much larger clone one base away. This CDR3 fails to terminate in the conserved phenylalanine or tryptophan, so it likely reflects a read error. This chain links TRBV24-1 with TRBJ2-5, with TRBD1 identical over 9 bases. The CDR3 totals 16 residues. The V gene's germline CDR1 is KGHDR and CDR2 SFDVKD. The V segment lost 2 bases and the J segment 4 bases; nucleotides outside the gene matches: 7. The DNA for the CDR3 is TGTGCCACCAGTGATTCTCCGGGACAGGGAAGAGAGACCCAGTACTTA. It codes for CATSDSPGQGRETQYL.